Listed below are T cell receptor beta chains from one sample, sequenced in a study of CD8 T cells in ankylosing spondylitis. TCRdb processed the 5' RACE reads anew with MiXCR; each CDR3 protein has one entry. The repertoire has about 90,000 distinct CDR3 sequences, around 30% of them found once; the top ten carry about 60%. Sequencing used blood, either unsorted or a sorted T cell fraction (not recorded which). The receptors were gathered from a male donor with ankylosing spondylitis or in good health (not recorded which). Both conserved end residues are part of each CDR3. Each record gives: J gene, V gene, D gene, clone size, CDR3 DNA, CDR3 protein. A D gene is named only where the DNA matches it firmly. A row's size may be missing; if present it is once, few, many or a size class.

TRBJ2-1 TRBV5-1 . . TGCGCCAGCAGCGCCCTTCTGGTGGGGAATGGTGAGCAGTTCTTC CASSALLVGNGEQFF
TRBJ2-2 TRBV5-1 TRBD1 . TGCGCCAGCGCCCCCTTCAGTGACAGGGCCTCCGGGGAGCTGTTTTTT CASAPFSDRASGELFF
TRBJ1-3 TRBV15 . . TGTGCCACCAGTTTGGCAGCTGGAAACACCATATATTTT CATSLAAGNTIYF
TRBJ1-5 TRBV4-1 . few TGCGCCAGCAGCCAAGAAGGTAGCAGGGGCAATCAGCCCCAGCATTTT CASSQEGSRGNQPQHF
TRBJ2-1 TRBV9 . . TGTGCCAGCAGCGGCGAAGGGAATGAGCAGTTCTTC CASSGEGNEQFF
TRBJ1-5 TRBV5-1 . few TGCGCCAGCAGCTTGGATGGGGGCTGGAGTCAGCCCCAGCATTTT CASSLDGGWSQPQHF
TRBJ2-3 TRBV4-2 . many TGTGCCAGCAGCCAAGTCGATCATACGCAGTATTTT CASSQVDHTQYF
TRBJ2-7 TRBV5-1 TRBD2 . TGCGCCAGCCAACCGGGACTAGCGGGAGTCGAGCAGTACTTC CASQPGLAGVEQYF
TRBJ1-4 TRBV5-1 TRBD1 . TGCGCCAGCAGCTTGTCAGGGGGAGAGGAAAAACTGTTTTTT CASSLSGGEEKLFF
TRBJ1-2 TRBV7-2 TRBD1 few TGTGCCAGCAGCTACACAGGGGACTCCTATGGCTACACCTTC CASSYTGDSYGYTF
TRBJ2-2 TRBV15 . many TGTGCCACCACGCGGGACCAGAACACCGGGGAGCTGTTTTTT CATTRDQNTGELFF
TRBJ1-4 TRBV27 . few TGTGCCAGCGGGGGTTCGGGGACTGCAAAACTGTTTTTT CASGGSGTAKLFF
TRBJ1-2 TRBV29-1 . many TGCAGCGTTGGTTCTGGAGATGGTGGCTACACCTTC CSVGSGDGGYTF
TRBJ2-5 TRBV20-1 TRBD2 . TGCAGTGCTAGGAGTCTAGCGGGATTACAAGAGACCCAGTACTTC CSARSLAGLQETQYF
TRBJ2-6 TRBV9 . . TGTGCCAGCAGCGTACAGAGCTCTGGGGCCAACGTCCTGACTTTC CASSVQSSGANVLTF
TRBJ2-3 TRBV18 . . TGTGCCAGCTCACCAGGAAGCACAGATACGCAGTATTTT CASSPGSTDTQYF
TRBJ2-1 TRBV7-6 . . TGTGCCAGCAGTTTAACCATAGGGCCCAGCTACAATGAGCAGTTCTTC CASSLTIGPSYNEQFF
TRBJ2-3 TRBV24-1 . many TGTGCCACCAGTGATACTCCCGGGAATACGCAGTATTTT CATSDTPGNTQYF
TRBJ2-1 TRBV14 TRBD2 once TGTGCCAGCAGCCTAGAGCGGGGCTCCTACAATGAGCAGTTCTTC CASSLERGSYNEQFF
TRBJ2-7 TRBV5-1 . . TGCGCCAGCAGCTTTGGGACCTCCTACGAGCAGTACTTC CASSFGTSYEQYF
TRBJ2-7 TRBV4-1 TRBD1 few TGCGCCAGCAGCCAAGATAACAGGGGCGAGCAGTACTTC CASSQDNRGEQYF
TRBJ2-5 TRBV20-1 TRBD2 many TGCAGTGCACTAGCGGGAGGAAGAGAGACCCAGTACTTC CSALAGGRETQYF
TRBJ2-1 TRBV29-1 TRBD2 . TGCAGCGATAGCGGGGGGTACAATGAGCAGTTCTTC CSDSGGYNEQFF
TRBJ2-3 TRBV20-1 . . TGCAGTGCTAGAGATGCGGGACAGAATACGCAGTATTTT CSARDAGQNTQYF
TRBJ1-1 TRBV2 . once TGTGCCAGCAGTGTGGGCTCGTTGGGACGGAACACTGAAGCTTTCTTT CASSVGSLGRNTEAFF
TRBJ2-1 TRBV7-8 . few TGTGCCAGCAGCTTATTCGGGGGGCAGCGGAATGAGCAGTTCTTC CASSLFGGQRNEQFF
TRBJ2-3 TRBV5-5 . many TGTGCCAGCAGCGACGCAGGGGTATTGGAAACAGATACGCAGTATTTT CASSDAGVLETDTQYF
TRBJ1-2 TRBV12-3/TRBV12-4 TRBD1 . TGTGCCAGCAGTTTAGCCCAGGGGGTTGGAGGCTACACCTTC CASSLAQGVGGYTF
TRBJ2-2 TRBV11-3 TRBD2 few TGTGCCAGCAGCCCCGGGACTAGCCAAACCGGGGAGCTGTTTTTT CASSPGTSQTGELFF
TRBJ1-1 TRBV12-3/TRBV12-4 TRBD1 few TGTGCCAGCAGCCGTGGGACAGGGTCATCTGAAGCTTTCTTT CASSRGTGSSEAFF
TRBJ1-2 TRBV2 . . TGTGCCAGCAGTGAATACAATACCTATGGCTACACCTTC CASSEYNTYGYTF
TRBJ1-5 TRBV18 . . TGTGCCAGCTCAGGGGGGAACCAGCCCCAGCATTTT CASSGGNQPQHF
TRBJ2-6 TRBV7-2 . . TGTGCCAGCAGCCTAGATAGTGGGGCCAACGTCCTGACTTTC CASSLDSGANVLTF
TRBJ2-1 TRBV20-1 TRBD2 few TGCAGTGCTAGCCGCCTGCTACTAGCGGGGAATCGCTACAATGAGCAGTTCTTC CSASRLLLAGNRYNEQFF
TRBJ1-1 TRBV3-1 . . TGTGCCAGCAGCCAAACGGACACAAACACTGAAGCTTTCTTT CASSQTDTNTEAFF
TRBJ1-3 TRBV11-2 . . TGTGCCAGCAGCCCGGTTTCTGGGAAGTATGGAAACACCATATATTTT CASSPVSGKYGNTIYF
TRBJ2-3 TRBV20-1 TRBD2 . TGCAGTGCTAGAGATCCTAGCGGGGGTCTAGATACGCAGTATTTT CSARDPSGGLDTQYF
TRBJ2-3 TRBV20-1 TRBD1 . TGCAGTGCTAGAGATAGTAGACAGGGAAAAACAGATACGCAGTATTTT CSARDSRQGKTDTQYF
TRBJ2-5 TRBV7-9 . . TGTGCCAGCAGCGGGGCAAACCAAGAGACCCAGTACTTC CASSGANQETQYF
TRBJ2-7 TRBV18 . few TGTGCCAGCTCACCAGCCAGCCGATCCTACGAGCAGTACTTC CASSPASRSYEQYF
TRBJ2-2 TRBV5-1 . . TGCGCCAGCTCCCGGGAATCCCCGAACACCGGGGAGCTGTTTTTT CASSRESPNTGELFF
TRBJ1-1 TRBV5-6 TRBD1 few TGTGCCAGCAGCTCAGGGGGGGCTGAAGCTTTCTTT CASSSGGAEAFF
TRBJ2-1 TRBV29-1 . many TGCAGCGCAAACGGGGGCCCCCTTTACAATGAGCAGTTCTTC CSANGGPLYNEQFF